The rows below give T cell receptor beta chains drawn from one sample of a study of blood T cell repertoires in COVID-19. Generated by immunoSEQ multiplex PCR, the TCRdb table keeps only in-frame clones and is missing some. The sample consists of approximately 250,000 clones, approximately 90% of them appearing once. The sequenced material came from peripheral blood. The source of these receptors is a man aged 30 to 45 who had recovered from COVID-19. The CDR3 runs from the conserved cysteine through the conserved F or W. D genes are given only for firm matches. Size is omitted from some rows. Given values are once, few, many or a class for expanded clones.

CDR3aa: CATSDPSGGAGEQFF
CDR3nt: TGTGCCACCAGTGACCCGAGCGGGGGGGCCGGTGAGCAGTTCTTC
abundance: once
d_gene: TRBD2
v_gene: TRBV24-1
j_gene: TRBJ2-1

CDR3aa: CASSVRRGSTDTQYF
CDR3nt: TGTGCCAGCAGCGTAAGGCGGGGGAGCACAGATACGCAGTATTTT
abundance: once
d_gene: TRBD2
v_gene: TRBV5-6
j_gene: TRBJ2-3

CDR3aa: CASSEGAGPQHF
CDR3nt: TGTGCCAGCAGTGAAGGGGCAGGGCCCCAGCATTTT
abundance: few
d_gene: NA
v_gene: TRBV2
j_gene: TRBJ1-5

CDR3aa: CASSLWTAPYNEQFF
CDR3nt: TGTGCCAGCAGCTTGTGGACAGCCCCTTACAATGAGCAGTTCTTC
abundance: NA
d_gene: NA
v_gene: TRBV5-6
j_gene: TRBJ2-1

CDR3aa: CSASLGANQPQHF
CDR3nt: TGCAGTGCTAGTCTCGGAGCCAATCAGCCCCAGCATTTT
abundance: NA
d_gene: NA
v_gene: TRBV20-1
j_gene: TRBJ1-5

CDR3aa: CASSAGTASSGNTIYF
CDR3nt: TGCGCCAGCAGCGCCGGGACAGCCTCTTCTGGAAACACCATATATTTT
abundance: NA
d_gene: TRBD1
v_gene: TRBV5-1
j_gene: TRBJ1-3

CDR3aa: CASSASGDNSGNTIYF
CDR3nt: TGTGCCAGCTCAGCATCTGGGGACAACTCTGGAAACACCATATATTTT
abundance: NA
d_gene: NA
v_gene: TRBV18
j_gene: TRBJ1-3

CDR3aa: CASSLGSGGEFEQFF
CDR3nt: TGTGCCAGCTCACTGGGAAGCGGGGGGGAATTTGAGCAGTTCTTC
abundance: NA
d_gene: TRBD2
v_gene: TRBV18
j_gene: TRBJ2-1

CDR3aa: CASKYNRGGGYTF
CDR3nt: TGTGCCAGCAAATATAACAGGGGGGGTGGCTACACCTTC
abundance: NA
d_gene: TRBD1
v_gene: TRBV6-5
j_gene: TRBJ1-2

CDR3aa: CASSQDPGLGVDTQYF
CDR3nt: TGCGCCAGCAGCCAAGACCCCGGGTTAGGAGTAGATACGCAGTATTTT
abundance: NA
d_gene: NA
v_gene: TRBV4-1
j_gene: TRBJ2-3